The 2 T cell receptor beta chains listed next were all sequenced from one sample in a study of OX40 agonist ivuxolimab in advanced cancers. This table comes from immunoSEQ multiplex PCR, and its TCRdb copy is limited to in-frame clones, with some not included. The sample yields some 30,000 clones, approximately 88% seen once. Material: CD4+ or CD8+ T cells sorted from blood, obtained in a trial of the OX40 agonist ivuxolimab. All receptors derive from an adult with an advanced solid tumor such as melanoma, head and neck, liver or kidney cancer.

The V call is TRBV7-8, the J call TRBJ1-5; no reliable D call. The ends were cut back, 5 bases at V and 4 bases at J, with 9 bases in the middle. Germline CDR1 is SGHVS and CDR2 is FQNEAQ. The CDR3 consists of 13 residues. The CDR3 sequence: CASSPGRNQPQHF. The CDR3 DNA sequence: TGTGCCAGCAGCCCCGGGAGGAATCAGCCCCAGCATTTT.

The V gene is TRBV28, the J gene TRBJ1-1; a weak D match, TRBD1 (6 bases). V was trimmed by 3 bases and J by 5 bases, leaving 10 bases between them. The CDR3 is 13 amino acids. Germline-derived CDR1 and CDR2 are MDHEN and SYDVKM. DNA for the CDR3: TGTGCCAGCAGTTTCAGGGGTCGGACTGAAGCTTTCTTT. This sequence encodes CASSFRGRTEAFF.